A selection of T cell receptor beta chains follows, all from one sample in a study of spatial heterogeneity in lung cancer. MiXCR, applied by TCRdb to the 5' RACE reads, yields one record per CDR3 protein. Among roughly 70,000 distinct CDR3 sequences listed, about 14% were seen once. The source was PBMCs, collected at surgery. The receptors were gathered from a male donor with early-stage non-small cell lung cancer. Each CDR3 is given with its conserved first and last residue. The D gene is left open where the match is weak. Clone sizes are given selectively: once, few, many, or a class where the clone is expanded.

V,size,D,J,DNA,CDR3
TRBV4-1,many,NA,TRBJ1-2,TGCGCCAGCAGCCAAGTCTCAGGCAGCTCGCTATATGGCTACACCTTC,CASSQVSGSSLYGYTF
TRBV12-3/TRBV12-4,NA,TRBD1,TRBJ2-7,TGTGCCAGCAGTCGACCGGGACAGGGGGCCTACGAGCAGTACTTC,CASSRPGQGAYEQYF
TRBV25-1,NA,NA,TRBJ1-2,TGTGCCAGCAGTCACTACAGGGATTCTACCTATGGCTACACCTTC,CASSHYRDSTYGYTF
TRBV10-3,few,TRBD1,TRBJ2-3,TGTGCCATCAGTGACCCAGGGGGCAACACAGATACGCAGTATTTT,CAISDPGGNTDTQYF
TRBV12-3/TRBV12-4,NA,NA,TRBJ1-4,TGTGCCAGCAGGAGACAGGCCATCCAAGAAAAACTGTTTTTT,CASRRQAIQEKLFF
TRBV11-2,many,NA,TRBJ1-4,TGTGCCAGCAGCTTAAGTGATCGTGAAAAACTGTTTTTT,CASSLSDREKLFF
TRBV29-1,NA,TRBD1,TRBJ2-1,TGCAGCGTAGGACAGGGGGGTTTCAATGAGCAGTTCTTC,CSVGQGGFNEQFF
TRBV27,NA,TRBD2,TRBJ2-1,TGTGCCAGCAGTTTAAAGGGTACAGGCCGACTAGCGGGAGCTTACAATGAGCAGTTCTTC,CASSLKGTGRLAGAYNEQFF
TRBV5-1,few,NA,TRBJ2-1,TGCGCCAGCAGCTTGGATGGGCGGGAAGACAATGAGCAGTTCTTC,CASSLDGREDNEQFF
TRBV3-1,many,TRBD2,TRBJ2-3,TGTGCCAGCAGCCAAGGGTCGGGAGGGCCGATAGATACGCAGTATTTT,CASSQGSGGPIDTQYF
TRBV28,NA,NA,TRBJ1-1,TGTGCCAGCAGCCAACAGATGAACACTGAAGCTTTCTTT,CASSQQMNTEAFF
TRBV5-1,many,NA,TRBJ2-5,TGCGCCAGCAGCTTGGTTCCGGGGCCCCAAGAGACCCAGTACTTC,CASSLVPGPQETQYF
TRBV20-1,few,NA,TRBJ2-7,TGCAGTGCTAGTGCGCTTCGGAGTTTATACGAGCAGTACTTC,CSASALRSLYEQYF
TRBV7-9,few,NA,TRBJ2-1,TGTGCCAGCAGCTTAGGACGTCTTAATGAGCAGTTCTTC,CASSLGRLNEQFF
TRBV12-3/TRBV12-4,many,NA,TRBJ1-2,TGTGCCAGCAGTTTAGCTACTAAGACAGGTTATGGCTACACCTTC,CASSLATKTGYGYTF
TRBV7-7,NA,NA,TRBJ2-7,TGTGCCAGCAGCTTAGACCGGTCCCGGTACTACGAGCAGTACTTC,CASSLDRSRYYEQYF
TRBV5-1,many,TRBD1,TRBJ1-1,TGCGCCAGCAGCACGGGACAGGGCGCATATGGAGCTTTCTTT,CASSTGQGAYGAFF
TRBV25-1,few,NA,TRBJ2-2,TGTGCCAGCACCCGGGCCTCGAACACCGGGGAGCTGTTTTTT,CASTRASNTGELFF
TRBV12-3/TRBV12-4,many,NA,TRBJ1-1,TGTGCCAGCAGTCCCTCAGGGGTGGCTTTCTTT,CASSPSGVAFF
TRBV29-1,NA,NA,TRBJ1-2,TGCAGCGTTGAAGGGGGTACGCGGACTGGCTACACCTTC,CSVEGGTRTGYTF
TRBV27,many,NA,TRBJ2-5,TGTGCCAGCAGTTTATCGGCGGTTCAAGAGACCCAGTACTTC,CASSLSAVQETQYF
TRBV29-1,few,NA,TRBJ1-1,TGCAGCGTCGCGGGACATATGAACACTGAAGCTTTCTTT,CSVAGHMNTEAFF
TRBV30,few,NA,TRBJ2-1,TGTGCCTGGTCCATGTCCTACAATGAGCAGTTCTTC,CAWSMSYNEQFF
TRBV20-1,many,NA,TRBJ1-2,TGCAGTGCTAGCGGCCGCCGACAGTTTACGTATGGCTACACCTTC,CSASGRRQFTYGYTF
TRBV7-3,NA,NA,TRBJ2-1,TGTGCCAGCAGCCCCCGGGCGGAGGTGAATGAGCAGTTCTTC,CASSPRAEVNEQFF
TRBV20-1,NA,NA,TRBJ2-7,TGCAGTGCTAGAGACCTTCAACAGGCGAATAAGGAGTACTTC,CSARDLQQANKEYF
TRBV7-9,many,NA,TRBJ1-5,TGTGCCAGCAGCTTAGTCGGGCAAACCCAGCATTTT,CASSLVGQTQHF
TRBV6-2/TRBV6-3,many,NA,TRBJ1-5,TGTGCCAGCAGCACTGGTATATCCCAGCATTTT,CASSTGISQHF
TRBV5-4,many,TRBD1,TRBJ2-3,TGTGCCAGCAGTACGGGACAGCCCACAGATACGCAGTATTTT,CASSTGQPTDTQYF
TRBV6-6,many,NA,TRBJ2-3,TGTGCCAGCAGTCAAGAAGGTGATACGCAGTATTTT,CASSQEGDTQYF
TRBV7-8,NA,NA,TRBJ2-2,TGTGCCAGCAGCTATTTAGCTTACCGGACCGGGGAGCTGTTTTTT,CASSYLAYRTGELFF
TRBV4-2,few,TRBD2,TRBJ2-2,TGTGCCAGCAGTCTCAGCGGGAGGGCGAGGACCGGGGAGCTGTTTTTT,CASSLSGRARTGELFF
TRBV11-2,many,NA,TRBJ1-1,TGTGCCAGCGGCGCGACAGTGAACACTGAAGCTTTCTTT,CASGATVNTEAFF
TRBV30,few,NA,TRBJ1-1,TGTGCCTGGAGTGGACGTGGCACTGAAGCTTTCTTT,CAWSGRGTEAFF
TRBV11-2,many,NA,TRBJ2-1,TGTGCCAGCAGCCTACGAGGGTCGAGCGGGTACAATGAGCAGTTCTTC,CASSLRGSSGYNEQFF
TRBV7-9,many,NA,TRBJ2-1,TGTGCCAGCAGCGAAATTACGATTGTCTACAATGAGCAGTTCTTC,CASSEITIVYNEQFF
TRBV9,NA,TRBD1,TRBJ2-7,TGTGCCAGCAGCGTCTCAGGGGGAACTACCTACGAGCAGTACTTC,CASSVSGGTTYEQYF
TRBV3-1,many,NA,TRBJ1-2,TGTGCCAGCAGCTTGGACGGGGCAGGAGGCTACACCTTC,CASSLDGAGGYTF
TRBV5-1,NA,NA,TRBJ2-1,TGCGCCAGCACCTACTTAGGGTCCTACAATGAGCAGTTCTTC,CASTYLGSYNEQFF
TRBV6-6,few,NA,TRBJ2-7,TGTGCCAGCAGTTACACGTTAGTGTATGAGCAGTACTTC,CASSYTLVYEQYF
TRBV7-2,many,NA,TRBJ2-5,TGTGCCAGCAGCTTCATGGAATACCAAGAGACCCAGTACTTC,CASSFMEYQETQYF
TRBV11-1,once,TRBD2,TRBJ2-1,TGTGCCAGCAGCCACAAGGGCGGGGGTTCCTACAATGAGCAGTTCTTC,CASSHKGGGSYNEQFF
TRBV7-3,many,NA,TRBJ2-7,TGTGCCAGCAGCTTAGGGCCAGCGAGTTCCTACGAGCAGTACTTC,CASSLGPASSYEQYF
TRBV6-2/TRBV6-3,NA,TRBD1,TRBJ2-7,TGTGCCAGCGGGAAGACAGGGGCCACCTACGAGCAGTACTTC,CASGKTGATYEQYF